These T cell receptor beta chains were read from a single sample in a study of identical twins. TCRdb itself ran the 5' RACE reads through MiXCR, one entry per CDR3 protein. The sample has approximately 550,000 distinct CDR3 sequences; 20% to 25% are singletons. In addition, the sample was reused for a study of yellow fever vaccine responses in identical twins.

What was sequenced was CD4+ T cells sorted from blood. The source is a woman younger than 30 in good health. CDR3s include the opening cysteine and the closing phenylalanine or tryptophan. A D gene is named only where the DNA matches it firmly. Only part of the rows carry a size: once, few, many, or a class if the clone is expanded.

size: -
D: -
V: TRBV20-1
J: TRBJ2-7
DNA: TGCAGTGCTAGTAGGGGGGACGAGCAGTACTTC
CDR3: CSASRGDEQYF

size: -
D: -
V: TRBV7-9
J: TRBJ1-1
DNA: TGTGCCAGCAGCTTAGTTCTCGCGAGGACACACAACACTGAAGCTTTCTTT
CDR3: CASSLVLARTHNTEAFF

size: few
D: -
V: TRBV19
J: TRBJ2-7
DNA: TGTGCCAGTAGTATCGATGAAGGGGGGTACGAGCAGTACTTC
CDR3: CASSIDEGGYEQYF

size: few
D: TRBD1
V: TRBV5-1
J: TRBJ2-5
DNA: TGCGCCAGCGGGTCCCAGGGGGCACAAGAGACCCAGTACTTC
CDR3: CASGSQGAQETQYF

size: -
D: -
V: TRBV7-2
J: TRBJ2-1
DNA: TGTGCCAGCAGCTCTATGGGGGTCGTAGGCCATGAGCAGTTCTTC
CDR3: CASSSMGVVGHEQFF

size: -
D: -
V: TRBV20-1
J: TRBJ2-1
DNA: TGCAGTGCTAGAGATCGGGACTCCCTAGCGTTGCAGTTCTTC
CDR3: CSARDRDSLALQFF

size: few
D: TRBD2
V: TRBV12-3/TRBV12-4
J: TRBJ2-3
DNA: TGTGCCAGCAAACCTAGCGGTGGCACAGATACGCAGTATTTT
CDR3: CASKPSGGTDTQYF

size: -
D: -
V: TRBV18
J: TRBJ1-1
DNA: TGTGCCAGCTCAGAACAGGAATTGAACACTGAAGCTTTCTTT
CDR3: CASSEQELNTEAFF

size: many
D: -
V: TRBV5-1
J: TRBJ1-4
DNA: TGCGCCAGCAGCTTGGGAAACGCGGACACGGCTAATGAAAAACTGTTTTTT
CDR3: CASSLGNADTANEKLFF

size: -
D: -
V: TRBV6-1
J: TRBJ1-6
DNA: TGTGCCAGCAGTCGCGGACTTTCCGTTGGGACACCCCTCCACTTT
CDR3: CASSRGLSVGTPLHF

size: -
D: TRBD1
V: TRBV24-1
J: TRBJ2-7
DNA: TGTGCCACCAGTGATTCGACAGGGAATCTCTACGAGCAGTACTTC
CDR3: CATSDSTGNLYEQYF

size: few
D: -
V: TRBV5-6
J: TRBJ1-1
DNA: TGTGCCAGCAGCCGCAAAAACAGAAACACTGAAGCTTTCTTT
CDR3: CASSRKNRNTEAFF

size: -
D: -
V: TRBV12-3/TRBV12-4
J: TRBJ1-6
DNA: TGTGCCAGCAGCTTGGTGGGGGCCATAAGTTCACCCCTCCACTTT
CDR3: CASSLVGAISSPLHF

size: -
D: -
V: TRBV7-3
J: TRBJ2-1
DNA: TGTGCCAGCAGCTTATCACCAGCGGTTGAGCAGTTCTTC
CDR3: CASSLSPAVEQFF

size: few
D: -
V: TRBV20-1
J: TRBJ1-5
DNA: TGCAGTGCTAGAAGTGAAGCACTGGGGGGTAGCAATCAGCCCCAGCATTTT
CDR3: CSARSEALGGSNQPQHF

size: -
D: -
V: TRBV4-1
J: TRBJ1-2
DNA: TGCGCCAGCAGCCAAGAGCCGACAGCCTCTAATGGCTACACCTTC
CDR3: CASSQEPTASNGYTF

size: few
D: -
V: TRBV7-2
J: TRBJ2-3
DNA: TGTGCCAGCAGCTTACAGGCTAGCGCGACAGATACGCAGTATTTT
CDR3: CASSLQASATDTQYF

size: -
D: -
V: TRBV6-1
J: TRBJ1-5
DNA: TGTGCCAGCAGAGCCGGGCCCGTGCAGCCCCAGCATTTT
CDR3: CASRAGPVQPQHF

size: few
D: TRBD2
V: TRBV12-3/TRBV12-4
J: TRBJ2-3
DNA: TGTGCCAGCAGCAAACCTAGCGGGAGTGCTACAGATACGCAGTATTTT
CDR3: CASSKPSGSATDTQYF

size: few
D: TRBD2
V: TRBV3-1
J: TRBJ2-1
DNA: TGTGCCAGCAGCCTGCAGCCTAGCGGGAGTTATGAGCAGTTCTTC
CDR3: CASSLQPSGSYEQFF

size: -
D: TRBD1
V: TRBV20-1
J: TRBJ1-2
DNA: TGCAGTGCTAGTGAGGACAGGTTATATCCCACCTTC
CDR3: CSASEDRLYPTF

size: -
D: TRBD1
V: TRBV29-1
J: TRBJ2-3
DNA: TGCAGCACGGACAGGGCCACAGATACGCAGTATTTT
CDR3: CSTDRATDTQYF

size: -
D: -
V: TRBV5-8
J: TRBJ2-1
DNA: TGTGCCAGCAGCTTTATGTACCAGGGCAATGAGCAGTTCTTC
CDR3: CASSFMYQGNEQFF

size: -
D: TRBD1
V: TRBV24-1
J: TRBJ1-5
DNA: TGTGCCACCGGGCAGGGGGGCCAGCCCCAGCATTTT
CDR3: CATGQGGQPQHF

size: many
D: TRBD2
V: TRBV5-1
J: TRBJ2-1
DNA: TGCGCCAGCAGCACAACGGGACTAGCCTACAATGAGCAGTTCTTC
CDR3: CASSTTGLAYNEQFF

size: few
D: -
V: TRBV2
J: TRBJ2-3
DNA: TGTGCCAGCAGTGGGTTGGCGGGAAACACAGATACGCAGTATTTT
CDR3: CASSGLAGNTDTQYF

size: few
D: TRBD1
V: TRBV12-3/TRBV12-4
J: TRBJ2-5
DNA: TGTGCCAGCAGTTCCGGGACAGGGTCCCTTTACCAAGAGACCCAGTACTTC
CDR3: CASSSGTGSLYQETQYF

size: -
D: TRBD2
V: TRBV5-1
J: TRBJ2-5
DNA: TGCGCCAGCAGCTTGGTGATTTCGGGACTAGCGGAGCAAGAGACCCAGTACTTC
CDR3: CASSLVISGLAEQETQYF

size: -
D: TRBD1
V: TRBV5-1
J: TRBJ2-5
DNA: TGCGCCAGCAGCACCGGACAGGTCTCGGAGACCCAGTACTTC
CDR3: CASSTGQVSETQYF

size: -
D: TRBD1
V: TRBV12-3/TRBV12-4
J: TRBJ1-1
DNA: TGTGCCAGCAGGATTCAGGGCAGGGGGCGGACTGAAGCTTTCTTT
CDR3: CASRIQGRGRTEAFF

size: -
D: -
V: TRBV5-1
J: TRBJ2-1
DNA: TGCGCCAGCAGCTTGGCCACAGGAGTCCAATACAATGAGCAGTTCTTC
CDR3: CASSLATGVQYNEQFF

size: -
D: -
V: TRBV5-1
J: TRBJ1-1
DNA: TGCGCCAGCACCAGTGGTTTTCGCACTGAAGCTTTCTTT
CDR3: CASTSGFRTEAFF

size: -
D: -
V: TRBV20-1
J: TRBJ2-1
DNA: TGCAGTGCTAGAGATCGCGCCTTGTGGAATGAGCAGTTCTTC
CDR3: CSARDRALWNEQFF

size: few
D: -
V: TRBV20-1
J: TRBJ2-1
DNA: TGCAGTGCTCCCGAAGGGGGACTCCTGAATGAGCAGTTCTTC
CDR3: CSAPEGGLLNEQFF

size: -
D: -
V: TRBV12-3/TRBV12-4
J: TRBJ1-2
DNA: TGTGCCAGCAGTTTACGACCCCAGGGTTTTCCCCAGAACTATGGCTACACCTTC
CDR3: CASSLRPQGFPQNYGYTF

size: few
D: TRBD2
V: TRBV11-2
J: TRBJ2-2
DNA: TGTGCCAGCAGCTTAACTAGGACTAGCGGGAGAGGGGACACCGGGGAGCTGTTTTTT
CDR3: CASSLTRTSGRGDTGELFF

size: -
D: -
V: TRBV28
J: TRBJ2-7
DNA: TGTGCCAGCAGACCCTCCCGGGCGGGTTACGAGCAGTACTTC
CDR3: CASRPSRAGYEQYF

size: few
D: -
V: TRBV10-3
J: TRBJ1-6
DNA: TGTGCCATCAGTGTCAACAGATATAATTCACCCCTCCACTTT
CDR3: CAISVNRYNSPLHF

size: -
D: -
V: TRBV5-1
J: TRBJ2-5
DNA: TGCGCCAGCAATCCTTCGGGGAATGGGCGAGAGACCCAGTACTTC
CDR3: CASNPSGNGRETQYF

size: -
D: -
V: TRBV6-1
J: TRBJ1-4
DNA: TGTGCCAGCAGTGACTATCATCGGGCAACTAATGAAAAACTGTTTTTT
CDR3: CASSDYHRATNEKLFF